The 7 T cell receptor beta chains listed next were all sequenced from one sample in a study of early T cells in non-severe SARS-CoV-2 infection (dated by TCRdb to the early 2020s). Library prep was done by 5' RACE. These reads were obtained on a NextSeq 500. TCRdb itself trimmed the public reads at Q25 with fastp, ran MiXCR and retained productive beta chains. Duplicate CDR3 protein sequences are folded into a single record with the most common DNA and genes. This sample has tens of thousands of distinct CDR3 sequences in its table, and roughly 9.1% of those were observed once. The ten top clones hold more than 7.5% of the sample. Source: whole blood, taken at baseline. These receptors all stem from an adult who was a healthcare worker with PCR-confirmed SARS-CoV-2 infection or an uninfected control (not recorded which).

This clonotype has ten or more counts. This sequence joins TRBV4-1 and TRBJ1-1; D unclear. Trimming removed 4 bases from V and 1 base from J, with 16 bases in between. Germline V gives CDR1 MGHRA, CDR2 YSYEKL. The CDR3 covers 16 residues. CDR3 amino acids: CASSLTWASTNTEAFF. In DNA form, the CDR3 reads TGCGCCAGCAGCCTCACTTGGGCATCGACGAACACTGAAGCTTTCTTT.

This chain links TRBV2 with TRBJ2-3, with unresolved D. The germline gives CDR1 SNHLY, CDR2 FYNNEI. This CDR3 region has 17 residues. V lost 1 base to trimming and J lost 4 bases, with 18 bases between them. The CDR3 here is CASSEVVGSRKSDTQYF. Written as DNA, the CDR3 is TGTGCCAGCAGTGAAGTAGTAGGGTCCAGGAAATCAGATACGCAGTATTTT.

This clonotype was detected a few times. The DNA for the CDR3 is TGTGCCAGCAGCCCGAACCGGCAGTCCTACGAGCAGTACTTC. This encodes CASSPNRQSYEQYF. The J gene is TRBJ2-7, the V gene TRBV2; no reliable D call. The germline V gene encodes CDR1 SNHLY and CDR2 FYNNEI. Trimming cost V 6 bases and J 1 base, with 13 bases left between them. This CDR3 contains 14 residues.

The chain uses TRBV27 and TRBJ2-7; either TRBD1 or TRBD2 may fit D (5 bases each). The CDR3 sequence is 13 residues long. The V gene lost 7 bases and the J gene lost 2 bases, with 12 bases spanning the gap. From germline, CDR1 is MNHEY and CDR2 SMNVEV (reference sequence). The CDR3 DNA sequence: TGTGCCAGCAAGCCGAGGGGCCCCTACGAGCAGTACTTC. It is translated as CASKPRGPYEQYF.

CDR3 sequence: CASNPTGGWGLQETQYF. The CDR3 DNA is TGTGCCAGCAACCCGACCGGGGGGTGGGGCCTTCAAGAGACCCAGTACTTC. The chain employs TRBV7-9 and TRBJ2-5; TRBD2 matches at 7 bases. V gave up 7 bases and J gave up 2 bases; unmatched junction bases: 16. The CDR3 extends over 17 amino acids. CDR1 is SEHNR, CDR2 FQNEAQ, per germline (reference sequence).

The chain is built from TRBV4-3 and TRBJ2-7; 10 nucleotides line up with TRBD1. The V gene end was trimmed by 0 bases and the J gene end by 3 bases; junction bases not matched to a gene: 5. This CDR3 has 16 residues. Germline lookup yields CDR1 LGHNA and CDR2 YSLEER. The CDR3 reads CASSQDRDRGHYEQYF. For the CDR3, the DNA is TGCGCCAGCAGCCAAGATAGGGACAGGGGCCACTACGAGCAGTACTTC.

This clonotype occurred many times. The chain is built from TRBV7-2 and TRBJ1-3; D is possibly TRBD1 (6 bases). Trimming stripped 5 bases from V and 0 bases from J, with 17 bases between. This CDR3 comprises 17 residues. Germline CDR1 and CDR2: SGHTA and FQGNSA. The CDR3 here is CASSPMARQVSGNTIYF. The CDR3 nucleotides read TGTGCCAGCAGCCCAATGGCCCGACAGGTCTCTGGAAACACCATATATTTT. Full variable domain (missing parts from reference TRBV7-2 and TRBJ1-3): GAGVSQSPSNKVTEKGKDVELRCDPISGHTALYWYRQSLGQGLEFLIYFQGNSAPDKSGLPSDRFSAERTGGSVSTLTIQRTQQEDSAVYLCASSPMARQVSGNTIYFGEGSWLTVV.